The T cell receptor beta chain under discussion was sequenced for a study of blood T cell repertoires in COVID-19. Participants were aged about 18 to 100 years from 20 to 30 US areas. Participants had their cohort set by participant-reported clinical history. Donors in Cohort 3 counted as recovered after two negative PCRs, clearance, or symptom resolution. Produced via immunoSEQ multiplex PCR; TCRdb's table is partial and in-frame only. This table holds about 240,000 clones, approximately 90% found once. The CDR3 is made up of 14 amino acids. Trimming cost V 4 bases and J 4 bases; bases outside gene matches: 4. The V gene's germline CDR1 is SGHTA and CDR2 FQGTGA.

This sequence originates from a woman aged 25 to 39 who had recovered from COVID-19. The sequencing input was PBMCs or T cells enriched from blood (not recorded which). The chain links TRBV7-3 to TRBJ2-1; TRBD2 aligns across 7 bases. Here the CDR3 DNA reads TGTGCCAGCAGCTCAAGCGGGGCTTACAATGAGCAGTTCTTC. This codes for CASSSSGAYNEQFF.